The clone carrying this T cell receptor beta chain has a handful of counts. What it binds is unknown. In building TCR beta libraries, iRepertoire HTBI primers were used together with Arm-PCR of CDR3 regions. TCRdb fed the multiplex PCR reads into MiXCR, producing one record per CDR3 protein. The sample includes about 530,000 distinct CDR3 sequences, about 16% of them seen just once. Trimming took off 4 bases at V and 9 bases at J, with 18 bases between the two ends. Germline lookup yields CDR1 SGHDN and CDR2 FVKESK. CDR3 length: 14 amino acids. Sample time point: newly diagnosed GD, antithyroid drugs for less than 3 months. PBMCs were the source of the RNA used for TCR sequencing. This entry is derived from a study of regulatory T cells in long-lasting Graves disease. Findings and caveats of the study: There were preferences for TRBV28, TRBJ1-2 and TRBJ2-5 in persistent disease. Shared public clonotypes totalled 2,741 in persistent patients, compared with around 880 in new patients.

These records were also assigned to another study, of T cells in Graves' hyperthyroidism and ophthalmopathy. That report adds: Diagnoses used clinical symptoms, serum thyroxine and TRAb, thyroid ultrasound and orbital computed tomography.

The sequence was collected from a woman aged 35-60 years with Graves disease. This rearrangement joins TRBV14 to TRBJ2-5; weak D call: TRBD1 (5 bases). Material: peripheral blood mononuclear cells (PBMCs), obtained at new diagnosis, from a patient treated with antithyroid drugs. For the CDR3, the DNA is TGTGCCAGCAGCCTAACGGACACGCTTGGGGCCCAGTACTTC. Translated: CASSLTDTLGAQYF.